This TCR beta chain was recorded in a study of early T cells in non-severe SARS-CoV-2 infection. In the study overall: Unpaired chains resulted from sequencing bulk RNA of unsorted whole blood.

Researchers attached unique molecular identifiers to individual cDNA molecules. TCRdb ran MiXCR on the 5' RACE reads and lists one entry per CDR3 protein. The sample contains about 94,000 distinct CDR3 sequences, about 12% of which appear only once. Trimming pared 1 base from V and 15 bases from J, leaving 10 bases between. Germline V gene lookup returns CDR1 SGHTA and CDR2 FQGNSA. There are 12 residues in the CDR3. This clonotype was detected only a few times. The sequence was collected from an adult who was a healthcare worker with PCR-confirmed SARS-CoV-2 infection or an uninfected control (not recorded which). The sample was whole blood. The gene calls are TRBV7-2 and TRBJ1-6; D remains unclear. The CDR3 DNA sequence: TGTGCCAGCAGCTTAGAACAGCCCCACCTCCACTTT. Translating it yields CASSLEQPHLHF. The variable domain in full, with the rest retrieved from reference TRBV7-2 and TRBJ1-6, is GAGVSQSPSNKVTEKGKDVELRCDPISGHTALYWYRQSLGQGLEFLIYFQGNSAPDKSGLPSDRFSAERTGGSVSTLTIQRTQQEDSAVYLCASSLEQPHLHFGNGTRLTVT.